What follows are 28 T cell receptor beta chains derived from one specimen sequenced in a study of post-analysis software for immune sequencing data (dated by TCRdb to the mid-2010s). The research as a whole found: Patients showed significantly higher frequencies than controls for several TRBV segments, among them TRBV5-6, TRBV5-1 and TRBV20-1.

The library was produced with PCR. The run used an Illumina HiSeq 2500. Unique molecular identifiers were incorporated into TCR beta cDNA libraries to reduce PCR and sequencing biases. TCRdb reprocessing: public reads trimmed at Q25 with fastp, clones called with MiXCR, in-frame beta chains kept. Duplicate CDR3 protein sequences are folded into a single record with the most common DNA and genes. In this sample the table shows 350,000 to 500,000 distinct CDR3 sequences, 39% of which occur a single time. The top ten hold under 9% of the sample. The antigens for these receptors are not known. Specimen: blood. All receptors derive from a girl aged 2-10 years with multiple sclerosis.

This clonotype was picked up a small number of times. This chain links TRBV12-3 or TRBV12-4 with TRBJ2-7; 7 positions match TRBD1. The J call is doubtful: the DNA matches TRBJ2-5 better. This CDR3 comprises 13 residues. CDR3 sequence: CASSSTGRETQYF. Here the CDR3 DNA reads TGTGCCAGCAGCTCGACAGGGCGGGAGACCCAGTACTTC.

The chain uses TRBV11-2 and TRBJ2-3, with 7 bases aligning to TRBD2. The CDR3 sequence is 18 residues long. V lost 2 bases and J lost 0; bases outside the gene matches: 11. CDR1 SGHAT and CDR2 FQNNGV come from the germline V gene. The CDR3 reads CASSLFLVAGVSTDTQYF. In nucleotides, the CDR3 is TGTGCCAGCAGCTTATTTCTTGTTGCGGGAGTTAGCACAGATACGCAGTATTTT. Full variable domain (rest looked up from reference TRBV11-2 and TRBJ2-3): EAGVAQSPRYKIIEKRQSVAFWCNPISGHATLYWYQQILGQGPKLLIQFQNNGVVDDSQLPKDRFSAERLKGVDSTLKIQPAKLEDSAVYLCASSLFLVAGVSTDTQYFGPGTRLTVL.

This clonotype was counted between two and nine times. The chain is built from TRBV27 and TRBJ2-3; 10 nucleotides agree with TRBD2. CDR1 and CDR2 from the germline V gene are MNHEY and SMNVEV (reference sequence). CDR3 length: 16 amino acids. With V trimmed by 2 bases and J by 5 bases, 7 bases remained unmatched. In nucleotides, the CDR3 is TGTGCCAGCAGTTTACGTCTAGCGGGAGCGATAGATACGCAGTATTTT. Its translation: CASSLRLAGAIDTQYF.

This chain connects TRBV27 to TRBJ2-5; D may correspond to TRBD1 or TRBD2 (6 bases each). The germline gives CDR1 MNHEY, CDR2 SMNVEV (reference sequence). Trimming left V 6 bases short and J 7 bases short, with 21 bases between. The CDR3 sequence is 15 residues long. The CDR3 DNA reads TGTGCCAGCAGCCCCCTACTAGAGGGGGGCCGGACCCAGTACTTC. Encoded protein: CASSPLLEGGRTQYF.

CDR3 coding DNA: TGCGCCAGCAGCTTTCCGATGCGGGGGCTGTTCAATGAGCAGTTCTTC. Its translation: CASSFPMRGLFNEQFF. V and J are TRBV5-1 and TRBJ2-1; D perhaps matches TRBD2 (7 bases). V was pared by 2 bases and J by 6 bases, with 18 bases between. Germline lookup yields CDR1 SGHRS and CDR2 YFSETQ. The CDR3 runs 16 residues.

The chain has TRBV15 and TRBJ2-1, with D possibly matching TRBD2 (7 bases). Trimming shortened V by 5 bases and J by 6 bases, and 17 bases separated the two germline ends. This CDR3 has 15 residues. CDR1 and CDR2 from the germline V gene are LNHNV and YYDKDF (reference sequence). The CDR3 DNA sequence: TGTGCCACCAGCGAAGGGGGGGCGTTCCGCAATGAGCAGTTCTTC. It encodes CATSEGGAFRNEQFF.

On this clonotype: Given a much more abundant clone one base away, this may be a read error. This chain joins TRBV7-3 and TRBJ2-1; perhaps TRBD1 as D (5 bases). Germline V gives CDR1 SGHTA, CDR2 FQGTGA. CDR3 length: 16 residues. The CDR3: CASSSVRQGSYNGQFF. The CDR3 DNA reads TGTGCCAGCAGCTCCGTCCGGCAGGGTTCCTACAATGGGCAGTTCTTC.

The CDR3 protein is CSVAPRDTSTDTQYF. For the CDR3, the DNA is TGCAGCGTTGCACCTAGGGACACCTCCACAGATACGCAGTATTTT. The chain employs TRBV29-1 and TRBJ2-3; D possibly corresponds to TRBD1 (6 bases). Germline V gene data show CDR1 as SQVTM and CDR2 as ANQGSEA. Between the trimmed V and J ends, which lost 4 bases and 2 bases, there was a span of 16 bases. This CDR3 has 15 residues.

This clonotype was picked up a small number of times. V is TRBV15 and J is TRBJ2-5; D gene uncertain. CDR3 length: 16 residues. CDR1 and CDR2 (germline): LNHNV, YYDKDF (reference sequence). Deletions cut 0 bases from V and 5 bases from J, with 16 bases between. The CDR3 DNA reads as TGTGCCACCAGCAGAGAAGGGTTTAGGTGGGGTGAGACCCAGTACTTC. Encoded protein: CATSREGFRWGETQYF.

This clonotype came up a few times. The V call is TRBV29-1, the J call TRBJ1-2; a possible D gene is TRBD1 (6 bases). V gave up 7 bases and J gave up 4 bases, with 13 bases separating them. Germline CDR1 reads SQVTM; CDR2 reads ANQGSEA. This CDR3 has 12 amino acids. The CDR3: CSEWTDLYGYTF. CDR3 coding DNA: TGCAGCGAATGGACAGATCTCTATGGCTACACCTTC.

This rearrangement joins TRBV20-1 to TRBJ2-1; 10 positions agree with TRBD2. The CDR3 consists of 16 residues. The germline V gene encodes CDR1 DFQATT and CDR2 SNEGSKA (reference sequence). V lost 3 bases and J lost 5; bases outside the gene matches: 10. The CDR3: CSARAYSGGNNNEQFF. The CDR3 DNA is TGCAGTGCTAGGGCCTATAGCGGGGGGAACAACAATGAGCAGTTCTTC.

This clonotype was observed a handful of times. This sequence joins TRBV6-5 and TRBJ2-3; D remains unclear. V lost 6 bases and J 0 bases, leaving 13 bases between the germline ends. The CDR3 has 15 amino acids. From germline, CDR1 is MNHEY and CDR2 SVGAGI. The CDR3: CASSYSRTSTDTQYF. CDR3 in DNA: TGTGCCAGCAGCTACAGTAGAACTAGCACAGATACGCAGTATTTT.

The chain joins TRBV9 to TRBJ2-1; perhaps TRBD1 as D (7 bases). The germline V gene has CDR1 SGDLS and CDR2 YYNGEE. Trimming stripped 3 bases from V and 8 bases from J, with 15 bases between. This CDR3 spans 14 amino acids. CDR3 residues: CASSGPGGGDEQFF. The DNA of the CDR3 is TGTGCCAGCAGCGGACCCGGAGGGGGCGATGAGCAGTTCTTC.

This clonotype occurred a few times. The CDR3 here is CASSLAPRSPLHF. As DNA, the CDR3 is TGCGCCAGCAGCTTGGCTCCGAGATCACCCCTCCACTTT. This chain connects TRBV5-1 to TRBJ1-6; no definite D call. Germline loops: CDR1 SGHRS, CDR2 YFSETQ. The CDR3 totals 13 residues. The ends were cut back, 0 bases at V and 10 bases at J, with 8 bases in the middle.

This clonotype was seen only a few times. V usage is TRBV28 and J usage is TRBJ1-6; D call uncertain. This CDR3 contains 15 residues. From germline, CDR1 is MDHEN and CDR2 SYDVKM. Trimming pared 5 bases from V and 4 bases from J, leaving 12 bases between. CDR3 nucleotides: TGTGCCAGCAGTCCAGTTGGCAGTTATAATTCACCCCTCCACTTT. This codes for CASSPVGSYNSPLHF. Based on the CDR3 plus reference TRBV28 and TRBJ1-6, the full variable domain is DVKVTQSSRYLVKRTGEKVFLECVQDMDHENMFWYRQDPGLGLRLIYFSYDVKMKEKGDIPEGYSVSREKKERFSLILESASTNQTSMYLCASSPVGSYNSPLHFGNGTRLTVT.

CDR3 sequence (DNA): TGCGCCAGCAGCTTTTTAGGGATAAGCACAGATACGCAGTATTTT. Encoded protein: CASSFLGISTDTQYF. The chain combines TRBV5-1 with TRBJ2-3, with D uncertain. V was pared by 2 bases and J by 0 bases, with 10 bases between. The germline gives CDR1 SGHRS, CDR2 YFSETQ. The length of the CDR3 is 15 residues.

This clonotype was counted a few times. V gene TRBV7-8 combines with J gene TRBJ2-2, with D perhaps being TRBD1 or TRBD2 (5 bases each). Germline values: CDR1 SGHVS, CDR2 FQNEAQ. The ends were cut back, 5 bases at V and 1 base at J, with 26 bases in the middle. This CDR3 spans 20 amino acids. CDR3 nucleotides: TGTGCCAGCAGCCCCCGTAGGGCCTCTCCCGGGACCTGGAACACCGGGGAGCTGTTTTTT. Translated: CASSPRRASPGTWNTGELFF.

This chain connects TRBV9 to TRBJ2-7; the D is unclear. Between the trimmed V and J ends, which lost 3 bases and 0 bases, there was a span of 10 bases. The CDR3 is made up of 14 amino acids. From germline, CDR1 is SGDLS and CDR2 YYNGEE. CDR3 protein: CASSGRGNSYEQYF. The CDR3 nucleotides read TGTGCCAGCAGCGGTCGAGGAAACTCCTACGAGCAGTACTTC.

In this sample, this clonotype turned up a few times. This chain connects TRBV7-2 to TRBJ2-1; weak D call: TRBD2 (6 bases). Germline assignment: CDR1 SGHTA and CDR2 FQGNSA. The CDR3 is 12 residues long. The V gene lost 2 bases and the J gene lost 13 bases, with 12 bases spanning the gap. The CDR3 bases are TGTGCCAGCAGCTTACGGGTCGGGACTCAGTTCTTC. Translated: CASSLRVGTQFF.

This clonotype has just a few counts. One junction end does not reproduce the germline sequence, and a read error may be involved. The genes are TRBV9 and TRBJ1-1; no reliable D call. Germline CDR1 SGDLS, CDR2 YYNGEE. The CDR3 covers 15 residues. CDR3 nucleotide sequence: TGTGTCAGCAGCGTAGATTCAGGAGCGAACACTGAAGCTTTCTTT. Translation: CVSSVDSGANTEAFF.

The chain recombines TRBV28 with TRBJ2-7; 14 nucleotides match TRBD2. CDR1 and CDR2 (germline): MDHEN, SYDVKM. The CDR3 has 15 residues. V dropped 3 bases and J dropped 3; count of bases not matched to a gene: 1. CDR3 DNA: TGTGCCAGCAGTTTCGGACTAGCGGGAGGCTACGAGCAGTACTTC. Translated: CASSFGLAGGYEQYF.

This rearrangement joins TRBV20-1 to TRBJ2-3, with D tentatively TRBD2 (6 bases). V was shortened by 3 bases and J by 6 bases, with 10 bases between the two germline ends. Germline V CDR1 and CDR2: DFQATT, SNEGSKA (reference sequence). The CDR3 contains 12 residues. The DNA for the CDR3 is TGCAGTGCTAGCGGGAGCTGGGATACGCAGTATTTT. Amino acid sequence: CSASGSWDTQYF.

This sequence joins TRBV6-6 and TRBJ1-6; tentatively, D is TRBD1 (6 bases). This CDR3 contains 15 residues. Germline V gene lookup returns CDR1 MNHNY and CDR2 SVGAGI (reference sequence). V dropped 5 bases and J dropped 7 bases, with 15 bases sitting between them. The CDR3 spells CASSPRDTLNSPLHF. The DNA for the CDR3 is TGTGCCAGCAGTCCCCGGGACACCTTAAATTCACCCCTCCACTTT.

The chain couples TRBV20-1 to TRBJ2-3; D possibly matches TRBD1 or TRBD2 (6 bases each). V was trimmed by 1 base and J by 3 bases, leaving 14 bases between them. The germline V gene has CDR1 DFQATT and CDR2 SNEGSKA (reference sequence). The CDR3 covers 15 residues. The CDR3 reads CSARGGASWTDTQYF. CDR3 bases: TGCAGTGCTAGAGGGGGGGCCAGTTGGACAGATACGCAGTATTTT.

This chain connects TRBV2 to TRBJ1-5, with TRBD1 identical over 10 bases. J was trimmed by 1 base and V by 8 bases; bases with no gene match: 14. Germline CDR1 SNHLY, CDR2 FYNNEI. The CDR3 has 18 residues. CDR3 bases: TGTGCCAGCCGTCGGGACAGGGGCACTTATTTGAGCAATCAGCCCCAGCATTTT. Amino acids: CASRRDRGTYLSNQPQHF.

For this clonotype: Given a much more abundant clone one base away, this may be a read error. The chain links TRBV10-3 to TRBJ2-7, with 11 positions matching TRBD1. The CDR3 loop spans 15 amino acids. Germline V CDR1 and CDR2: ENHRY, SYGVKD. J was trimmed by 2 bases and V by 2 bases; bases with no gene match: 2. CDR3 in DNA: TGTGCCATCAGTGAGCCGGACAGGGGGCCCTACGAGCAGTACTTC. Translating it yields CAISEPDRGPYEQYF.

The CDR3 DNA follows: TGTGCCAGCAGCCAACGACAGGGGCCCCAAGAGACCCAGTACTTC. It is translated as CASSQRQGPQETQYF. The rearrangement uses TRBV14 and TRBJ2-5; 8 nucleotides agree with TRBD1. CDR3 length: 15 amino acids. CDR1 and CDR2 (germline): SGHDN, FVKESK. Germline trimming cut 2 bases from V and 1 base from J; bases unmatched to any gene: 3.

The chain has TRBV5-5 and TRBJ2-6; TRBD2 might be the D (6 bases). V dropped 6 bases and J dropped 0 bases, with 13 bases sitting between them. CDR1 and CDR2 (germline): SGHKS, YYEKEE (reference sequence). This CDR3 has 16 amino acids. As DNA, the CDR3 is TGTGCCAGCAAGCTAATCGGGAGCTCTGGGGCCAACGTCCTGACTTTC. It specifies CASKLIGSSGANVLTF.